The 5 T cell receptor beta chains below all came from one sample that was sequenced in a study of OX40 agonist ivuxolimab in advanced cancers. Generated by immunoSEQ multiplex PCR, the TCRdb table keeps only in-frame clones and is missing some. The sample has 65,000 to 90,000 clones, 85% seen once. Sequenced here: CD4+ or CD8+ T cells sorted from blood, sampled in a trial of the OX40 agonist ivuxolimab. These receptors were obtained from an adult with an advanced solid tumor such as melanoma, head and neck, liver or kidney cancer.

The chain recombines TRBV6-6 with TRBJ2-3; D tentatively fits TRBD1 or TRBD2 (5 bases each). V dropped 2 bases and J dropped 1 base, with 10 bases sitting between them. Germline V lookup: CDR1 MNHNY, CDR2 SVGAGI (reference sequence). The CDR3 consists of 15 residues. Written as DNA, the CDR3 is TGTGCCAGCAGTTACCTAAGAGGGGGCACAGATACGCAGTATTTT. Its translation: CASSYLRGGTDTQYF.

The chain is built from TRBV6-1 and TRBJ2-5, with a weak D call TRBD1 (5 bases). Trimming pared 1 base from V and 0 bases from J, leaving 12 bases between. The germline CDR1 and CDR2 sequences are MNHNS and SASEGT. The CDR3 sequence is 16 residues long. The CDR3 is CASSEGKGRHQETQYF. CDR3 nucleotides: TGTGCCAGCAGTGAAGGAAAGGGGCGCCACCAAGAGACCCAGTACTTC.

The rearrangement uses TRBV29-1 and TRBJ2-1; TRBD1 matches at 7 bases. The germline V gene encodes CDR1 SQVTM and CDR2 ANQGSEA. The V segment lost 7 bases and the J segment 7 bases; nucleotides outside the gene matches: 4. The CDR3 covers 11 residues. As DNA, the CDR3 is TGCAGCGGATCCAGGGGGAATGAGCAGTTCTTC. Translated, it gives CSGSRGNEQFF.

The chain joins TRBV10-3 to TRBJ2-7; 8 nucleotides match TRBD2. Trimming at V came to 10 bases and at J to 4 bases, leaving 9 bases not matched to a gene. The germline gives CDR1 ENHRY, CDR2 SYGVKD. This CDR3 is built from 13 residues. CDR3 in amino acids: CASLSGTSYEQYF. CDR3 DNA: TGTGCCAGTCTTTCCGGGACTAGTTACGAGCAGTACTTC.

The V and J genes are TRBV2 and TRBJ1-4; 11 bases are shared with TRBD1. CDR1 is SNHLY and CDR2 is FYNNEI in the germline V gene. The CDR3 is made up of 13 amino acids. With 7 bases clipped from V and 8 bases from J, the junction kept 3 bases outside the gene matches. For the CDR3, the DNA is TGTGCCAGCATCCGGGACAGGGGGGAAAAACTGTTTTTT. This translates into CASIRDRGEKLFF.